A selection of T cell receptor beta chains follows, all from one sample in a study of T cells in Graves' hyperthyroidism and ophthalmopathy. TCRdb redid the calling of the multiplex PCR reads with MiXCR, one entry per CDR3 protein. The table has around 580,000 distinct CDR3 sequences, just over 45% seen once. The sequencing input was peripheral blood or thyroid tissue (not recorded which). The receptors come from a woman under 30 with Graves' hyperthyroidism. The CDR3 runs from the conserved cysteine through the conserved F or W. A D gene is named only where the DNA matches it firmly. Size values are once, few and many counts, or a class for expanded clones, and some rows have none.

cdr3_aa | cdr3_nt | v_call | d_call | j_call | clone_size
CASSLDDWGANTEAFF | TGTGCCAGCAGCTTAGACGACTGGGGGGCGAACACTGAAGCTTTCTTT | TRBV11-3 | NA | TRBJ1-1 | many
CASGYPVIGYGYTF | TGTGCTAGTGGTTACCCAGTGATCGGTTATGGCTACACCTTC | TRBV12-5 | NA | TRBJ1-2 | many
CASSPGLAGGPEETQYF | TGTGCCAGCAGCCCGGGACTAGCGGGAGGGCCGGAAGAGACCCAGTACTTC | TRBV5-6 | TRBD2 | TRBJ2-5 | NA
CASSYSGANVLTF | TGTGCCAGCAGTTACTCTGGGGCCAACGTCCTGACTTTC | TRBV6-5 | NA | TRBJ2-6 | many
CASSQQDRGWITGELFF | TGTGCCAGCAGCCAACAAGACAGGGGTTGGATCACCGGGGAGCTGTTTTTT | TRBV4-2 | TRBD1 | TRBJ2-2 | few
CSVSGNRGETQYF | TGCAGCGTTTCAGGGAACCGAGGAGAGACCCAGTACTTC | TRBV29-1 | NA | TRBJ2-5 | NA
CASSPNGGNINEQYF | TGTGCCAGCAGCCCCAATGGCGGGAATATCAATGAGCAGTACTTC | TRBV7-9 | NA | TRBJ2-7 | NA
CSELTGQGETQYF | TGCAGCGAACTAACGGGACAGGGTGAGACCCAGTACTTC | TRBV29-1 | TRBD1 | TRBJ2-5 | NA
CSASDRGRSYNEQYF | TGCAGTGCTAGTGATAGGGGGCGGTCCTACAATGAGCAGTACTTC | TRBV20-1 | TRBD1 | TRBJ2-7 | NA
CASRPVSGANVLTF | TGTGCCAGCAGGCCCGTCTCCGGGGCCAACGTCCTGACTTTC | TRBV12-3/TRBV12-4 | NA | TRBJ2-6 | many
CASSAIFTEAFF | TGTGCCAGCAGCGCCATCTTCACTGAAGCTTTCTTT | TRBV11-1 | NA | TRBJ1-1 | NA
CATSDSGDRSYEQYF | TGTGCCACCAGTGATTCGGGGGACAGGAGCTACGAGCAGTACTTC | TRBV24-1 | TRBD1 | TRBJ2-7 | many
CASSIIAGASEQYF | TGTGCCAGTAGTATTATAGCGGGAGCGTCCGAGCAGTACTTC | TRBV19 | TRBD2 | TRBJ2-7 | many
CASSREVGDNEQFF | TGTGCCAGCAGCCGCGAGGTGGGTGACAATGAGCAGTTCTTC | TRBV7-2 | NA | TRBJ2-1 | NA
CASGYVATNEELFF | TGTGCCAGCGGTTACGTAGCAACTAATGAAGAACTGTTTTTT | TRBV6-5 | NA | TRBJ1-4 | NA
CASSPTDGSYEQYF | TGTGCCAGCAGCCCCACGGACGGCTCCTACGAGCAGTACTTC | TRBV7-7 | NA | TRBJ2-7 | NA
CASSLLAASVSTDTQYF | TGTGCCAGCAGCCTCCTCGCCGCTAGCGTCTCAACAGATACGCAGTATTTT | TRBV11-2 | NA | TRBJ2-3 | NA
CASSLMRERSGELFF | TGTGCCAGCAGTTTAATGCGGGAGAGGAGCGGGGAGCTGTTTTTT | TRBV12-3/TRBV12-4 | TRBD2 | TRBJ2-2 | many
CSLLGLAGEETQYF | TGCAGCCTACTGGGACTAGCGGGAGAAGAGACCCAGTACTTC | TRBV20-1 | TRBD2 | TRBJ2-5 | many
CASSLDLLAGDSYEQYF | TGTGCCAGCAGCTTAGACCTACTAGCGGGCGACTCCTACGAGCAGTACTTC | TRBV7-2 | TRBD2 | TRBJ2-7 | many
CASSPSGGYSPLHF | TGTGCCAGCAGTCCCAGCGGGGGATATTCACCCCTCCACTTT | TRBV27 | NA | TRBJ1-6 | many
CATSDPGTSGIETQYF | TGTGCCACCAGTGACCCCGGGACTAGCGGGATAGAGACCCAGTACTTC | TRBV24-1 | TRBD2 | TRBJ2-5 | many
CASSLEPGGPSETQYF | TGTGCCAGCAGCTTGGAACCGGGAGGGCCCTCTGAGACCCAGTACTTC | TRBV5-4 | TRBD2 | TRBJ2-5 | NA
CASSNSGTGIGNTEAFF | TGTGCCAGCAGCAACTCCGGGACAGGGATAGGGAACACTGAAGCTTTCTTT | TRBV9 | TRBD1 | TRBJ1-1 | NA
CATSSGIQETQYF | TGTGCCACCTCCAGTGGGATCCAAGAGACCCAGTACTTC | TRBV24-1 | NA | TRBJ2-5 | many
CASSPDRVANYGYTF | TGTGCCAGCAGTCCGGACAGGGTAGCTAACTATGGCTACACCTTC | TRBV12-3/TRBV12-4 | TRBD1 | TRBJ1-2 | NA
CASRTGPAYGGSGTGELFF | TGTGCCAGCAGAACGGGACCCGCCTATGGCGGGAGTGGAACCGGGGAGCTGTTTTTT | TRBV5-5 | TRBD2 | TRBJ2-2 | few
CAWSVGQLNQPQHF | TGTGCCTGGAGTGTAGGACAGCTCAATCAGCCCCAGCATTTT | TRBV30 | NA | TRBJ1-5 | NA
CASSPSGNGYTF | TGTGCCAGCAGCCCCAGCGGGAACGGCTACACCTTT | TRBV7-2 | NA | TRBJ1-2 | NA
CASSQETGYEQYF | TGTGCCAGCAGCCAAGAGACAGGGTACGAGCAGTACTTC | TRBV7-9 | TRBD1 | TRBJ2-7 | NA
CASSRQGQNTEAFF | TGTGCCAGCAGCCGTCAGGGGCAGAACACTGAAGCTTTCTTT | TRBV14 | NA | TRBJ1-1 | many
CASSSFLLGTGELFF | TGTGCCAGCAGTTCCTTCCTCCTTGGCACCGGGGAGCTGTTTTTT | TRBV6-5 | NA | TRBJ2-2 | few
CSAAPGLEGPEQYF | TGCAGTGCTGCTCCGGGACTAGAGGGACCCGAGCAGTACTTC | TRBV20-1 | TRBD2 | TRBJ2-7 | NA
CASSPRQGSGNQPQHF | TGTGCCAGCTCACCGAGACAGGGTTCGGGCAATCAGCCCCAGCATTTT | TRBV7-9 | TRBD1 | TRBJ1-5 | NA
CSAHTPSRPITDTQYF | TGCAGTGCTCATACGCCTAGCAGGCCCATTACAGATACGCAGTATTTT | TRBV20-1 | NA | TRBJ2-3 | NA
CSVERLGRDGYTF | TGCAGCGTTGAAAGATTAGGGAGGGATGGCTACACCTTC | TRBV29-1 | NA | TRBJ1-2 | many
CASSPARLGGVGNEQYF | TGTGCCAGCAGCCCCGCCAGGTTGGGGGGAGTTGGAAATGAGCAGTACTTC | TRBV7-8 | NA | TRBJ2-7 | NA
CASSLDSFQETQYF | TGTGCCAGCAGTTTGGACTCGTTCCAAGAGACCCAGTACTTC | TRBV6-5 | NA | TRBJ2-5 | many
CAISESGTGRNEKLFF | TGTGCCATCAGTGAGTCTGGGACAGGGAGGAATGAAAAACTGTTTTTT | TRBV10-3 | TRBD1 | TRBJ1-4 | NA
CASSLARGLNTEAFF | TGTGCCAGCAGCTTAGCGAGGGGGTTGAACACTGAAGCTTTCTTT | TRBV7-2 | NA | TRBJ1-1 | many
CASSPGYGYTF | TGTGCCAGCAGTCCAGGGTATGGCTACACCTTC | TRBV12-3/TRBV12-4 | NA | TRBJ1-2 | many
CASSPWGTGGTQYF | TGTGCCAGCAGTCCCTGGGGGACAGGGGGGACCCAGTACTTC | TRBV12-3/TRBV12-4 | TRBD1 | TRBJ2-5 | few
CARGSTGGNYGYTF | TGTGCCAGAGGATCGACAGGGGGGAACTATGGCTACACCTTC | TRBV2 | TRBD1 | TRBJ1-2 | many
CASSPTASGGGGQYF | TGTGCCAGCAGTCCAACGGCTAGCGGGGGGGGGGGCCAGTACTTC | TRBV7-2 | TRBD2 | TRBJ2-5 | NA